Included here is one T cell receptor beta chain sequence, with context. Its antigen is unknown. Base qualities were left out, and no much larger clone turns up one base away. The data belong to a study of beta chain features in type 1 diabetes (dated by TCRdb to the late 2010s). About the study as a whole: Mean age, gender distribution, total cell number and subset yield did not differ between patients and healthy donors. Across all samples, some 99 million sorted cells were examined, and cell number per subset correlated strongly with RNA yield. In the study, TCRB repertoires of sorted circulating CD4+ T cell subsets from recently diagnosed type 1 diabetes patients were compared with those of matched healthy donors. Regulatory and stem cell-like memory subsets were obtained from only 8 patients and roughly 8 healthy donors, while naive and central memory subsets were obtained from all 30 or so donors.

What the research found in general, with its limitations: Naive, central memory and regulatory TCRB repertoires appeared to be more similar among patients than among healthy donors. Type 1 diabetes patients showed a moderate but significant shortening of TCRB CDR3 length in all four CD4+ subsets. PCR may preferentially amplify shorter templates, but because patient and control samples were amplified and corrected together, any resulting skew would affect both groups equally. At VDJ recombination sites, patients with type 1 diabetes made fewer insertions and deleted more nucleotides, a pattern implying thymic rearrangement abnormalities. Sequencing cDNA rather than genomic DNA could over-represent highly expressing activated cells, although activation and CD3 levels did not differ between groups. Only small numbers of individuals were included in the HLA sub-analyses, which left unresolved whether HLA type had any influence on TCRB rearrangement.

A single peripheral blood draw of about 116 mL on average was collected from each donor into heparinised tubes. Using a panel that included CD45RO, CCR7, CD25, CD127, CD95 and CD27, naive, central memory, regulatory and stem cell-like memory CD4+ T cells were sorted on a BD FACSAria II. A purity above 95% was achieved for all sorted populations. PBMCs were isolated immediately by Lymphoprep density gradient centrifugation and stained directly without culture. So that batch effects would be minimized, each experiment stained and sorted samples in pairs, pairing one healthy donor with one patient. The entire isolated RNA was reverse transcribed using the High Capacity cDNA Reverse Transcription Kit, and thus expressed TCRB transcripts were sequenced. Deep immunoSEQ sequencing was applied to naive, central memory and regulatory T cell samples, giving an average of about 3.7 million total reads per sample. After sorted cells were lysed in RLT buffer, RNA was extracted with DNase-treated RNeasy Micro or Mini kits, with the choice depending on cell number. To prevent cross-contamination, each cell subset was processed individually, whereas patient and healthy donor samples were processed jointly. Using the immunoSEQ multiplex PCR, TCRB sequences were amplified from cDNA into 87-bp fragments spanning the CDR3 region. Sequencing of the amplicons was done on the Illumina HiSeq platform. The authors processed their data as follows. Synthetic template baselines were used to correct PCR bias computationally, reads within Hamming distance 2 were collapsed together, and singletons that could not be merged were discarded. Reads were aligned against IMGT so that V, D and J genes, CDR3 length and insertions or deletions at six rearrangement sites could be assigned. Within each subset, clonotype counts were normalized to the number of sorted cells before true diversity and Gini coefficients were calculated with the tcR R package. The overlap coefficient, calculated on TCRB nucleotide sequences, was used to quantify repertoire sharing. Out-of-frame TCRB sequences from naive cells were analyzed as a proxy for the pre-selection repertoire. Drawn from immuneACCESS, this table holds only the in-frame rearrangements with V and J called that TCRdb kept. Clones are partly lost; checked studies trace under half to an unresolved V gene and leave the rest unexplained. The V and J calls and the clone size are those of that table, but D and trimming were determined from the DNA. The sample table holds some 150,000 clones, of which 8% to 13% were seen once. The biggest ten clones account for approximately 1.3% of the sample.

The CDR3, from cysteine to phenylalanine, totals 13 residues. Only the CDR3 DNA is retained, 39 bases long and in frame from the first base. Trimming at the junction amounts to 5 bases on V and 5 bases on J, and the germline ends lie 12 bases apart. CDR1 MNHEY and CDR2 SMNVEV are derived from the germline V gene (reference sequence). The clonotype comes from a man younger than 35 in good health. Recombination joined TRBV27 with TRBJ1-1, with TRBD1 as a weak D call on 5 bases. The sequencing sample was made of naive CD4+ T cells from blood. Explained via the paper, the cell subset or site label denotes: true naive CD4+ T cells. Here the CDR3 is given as CASSIRTKTEAFF. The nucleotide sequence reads TGTGCCAGCAGTATACGGACAAAAACTGAAGCTTTCTTT.